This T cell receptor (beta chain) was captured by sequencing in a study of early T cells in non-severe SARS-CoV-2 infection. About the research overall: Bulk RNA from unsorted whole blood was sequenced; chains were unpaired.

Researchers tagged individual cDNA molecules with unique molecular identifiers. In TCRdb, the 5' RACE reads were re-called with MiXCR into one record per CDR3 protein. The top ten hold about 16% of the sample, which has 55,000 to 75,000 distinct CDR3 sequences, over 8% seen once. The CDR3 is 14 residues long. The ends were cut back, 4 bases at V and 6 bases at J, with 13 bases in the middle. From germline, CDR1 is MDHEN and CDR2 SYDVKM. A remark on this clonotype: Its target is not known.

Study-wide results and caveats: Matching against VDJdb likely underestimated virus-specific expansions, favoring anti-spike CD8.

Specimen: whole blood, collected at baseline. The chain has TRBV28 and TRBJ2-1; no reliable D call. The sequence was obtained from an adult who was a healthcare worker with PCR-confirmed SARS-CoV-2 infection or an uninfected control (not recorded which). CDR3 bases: TGTGCCAGCAGTTCGGCACCCCCCTCCAATGAGCAGTTCTTC. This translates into CASSSAPPSNEQFF.